These 29 T cell receptor beta chains were all obtained from the same sample, sequenced in a study of T cell responses to AZD1222 COVID-19 vaccine. Method: immunoSEQ multiplex PCR; TCRdb's copy keeps in-frame clones and lacks some. The table includes roughly 100,000 clones, 82% detected once. The sample consisted of peripheral blood, taken on day 0 of AZD1222 vaccination. The receptors here all came from an adult in good health.

The CDR3 DNA sequence: TGTGCCAGCAGTTGGGGCAGAGACCCCGGCGAGCAGTACTTC. It is translated as CASSWGRDPGEQYF. The chain uses TRBV27 and TRBJ2-7; D might be TRBD1 (5 bases). Per germline, CDR1 MNHEY and CDR2 SMNVEV (reference sequence). Trimming took 4 bases from V and 6 from J, leaving 16 bases between them. CDR3 size: 14 residues.

This chain connects TRBV18 to TRBJ2-7, with 9 positions matching TRBD2. Germline CDR1 KGHSH, CDR2 LQKENI. Trimming removed 0 bases from V and 2 bases from J; junction bases left unmatched: 5. This CDR3 is 16 amino acids long. The CDR3 DNA reads as TGTGCCAGCTCACCACCGAGCGGGGGGCGAGCCTACGAGCAGTACTTC. Translated, it gives CASSPPSGGRAYEQYF.

The chain is built from TRBV18 and TRBJ2-1; D is unresolved. The V end was cut by 2 bases, the J end by 9 bases, with 11 bases between. Germline values: CDR1 KGHSH, CDR2 LQKENI. The CDR3 covers 13 residues. The CDR3 here is CASSPNQLGEQFF. The DNA of the CDR3 is TGTGCCAGCTCACCAAACCAGCTCGGTGAGCAGTTCTTC. The variable domain in full, with the rest retrieved from reference TRBV18 and TRBJ2-1, is NAGVMQNPRHLVRRRGQEARLRCSPMKGHSHVYWYRQLPEEGLKFMVYLQKENIIDESGMPKERFSAEFPKEGPSILRIQQVVRGDSAAYFCASSPNQLGEQFFGPGTRLTVL.

The V gene is TRBV7-8, the J gene TRBJ2-2; no firm D call. This CDR3 is 13 amino acids long. In germline, CDR1 is SGHVS, CDR2 FQNEAQ. The V and J ends lost 5 bases and 3 bases respectively, with 7 bases between them. The chain's CDR3 is CASSPRDTGELFF. For the CDR3, the DNA is TGTGCCAGCAGCCCTAGGGACACCGGGGAGCTGTTTTTT.

The chain employs TRBV27 and TRBJ2-3; TRBD2 agrees at 13 bases. J was trimmed by 2 bases and V by 4 bases; bases with no gene match: 3. Looked up from germline, CDR1 is MNHEY and CDR2 is SMNVEV (reference sequence). The CDR3 totals 16 residues. The CDR3 loop is CASSSGLAGVTDTQYF. The CDR3 nucleotides are TGTGCCAGCAGTTCCGGACTAGCGGGGGTCACAGATACGCAGTATTTT.

The chain carries TRBV9 and TRBJ2-6, with D perhaps being TRBD1 or TRBD2 (5 bases each). The CDR3 extends over 15 amino acids. V was shortened by 1 base and J by 2 bases, with 7 bases between the two germline ends. Per the germline V gene, CDR1 is SGDLS and CDR2 is YYNGEE. The CDR3 DNA follows: TGTGCCAGCAGCGTACGAGGGGCTGGGGCCAACGTCCTGACTTTC. Its translation: CASSVRGAGANVLTF.

The rearrangement uses TRBV11-1 and TRBJ2-1; 7 nucleotides line up with TRBD1. The junction had 10 bases not matched to a gene; V was cut back by 5 bases and J by 9 bases. The CDR3 is 14 amino acids. From germline, CDR1 is SGHAT and CDR2 FQDESV (reference sequence). Here the CDR3 DNA reads TGTGCCAGCAGCCCGGGTGACAGGGAGAGTGAGCAGTTCTTC. This sequence encodes CASSPGDRESEQFF.

The rearrangement links TRBV6-6 to TRBJ1-1; D unclear. This CDR3 spans 13 amino acids. Germline V lookup: CDR1 MNHNY, CDR2 SVGAGI (reference sequence). Trimming left V 5 bases short and J 1 base short, with 8 bases between. CDR3 amino acids: CASSRKGNTEAFF. The CDR3 nucleotides read TGTGCCAGCAGTCGGAAAGGGAACACTGAAGCTTTCTTT.

The chain uses TRBV27 and TRBJ2-7; D is possibly TRBD1 (6 bases). The germline gives CDR1 MNHEY, CDR2 SMNVEV (reference sequence). V was trimmed by 3 bases and J by 0 bases, leaving 9 bases between them. This CDR3 region has 14 residues. The CDR3 loop is CASSLRQASYEQYF. In DNA form, the CDR3 reads TGTGCCAGCAGTTTGAGACAGGCCTCCTACGAGCAGTACTTC.

The V gene is TRBV9, the J gene TRBJ1-2; D call uncertain. The CDR3 has 17 amino acids. V was clipped by 3 bases and J by 3 bases, with 21 bases between them. Per the germline V gene, CDR1 is SGDLS and CDR2 is YYNGEE. CDR3 DNA sequence: TGTGCCAGCAGCGCCCACTCGACGGAAAACGATTACTATGGCTACACCTTC. Its translation is CASSAHSTENDYYGYTF.

The chain combines TRBV29-1 with TRBJ2-1, with 15 bases aligning to TRBD2. CDR1 is SQVTM, CDR2 ANQGSEA, per germline. This CDR3 is 16 amino acids long. J gave up 8 bases and V 0 bases, and 5 bases lay outside the gene matches. The CDR3 DNA is TGCAGCGTTGAAGATCCCGGGACTAGCGGGAGGTATGAGCAGTTCTTC. Its translation: CSVEDPGTSGRYEQFF.

The V gene is TRBV4-1, the J gene TRBJ1-5; 7 bases map to TRBD1. This CDR3 region has 16 residues. V lost 5 bases, J lost 6 bases, and 13 bases stayed unmatched. Germline CDR1 reads MGHRA; CDR2 reads YSYEKL. The CDR3 is CASSSQDRDLGQPQHF. The CDR3 region has the DNA TGCGCCAGCAGCTCCCAAGACAGGGATCTAGGTCAGCCCCAGCATTTT.

The CDR3 nucleotides are TGTGCCAGCAGTTCATTCGCCAGGGGTGAAGCTTTCTTT. It encodes CASSSFARGEAFF. The J gene is TRBJ1-1, the V gene TRBV12-3 or TRBV12-4, with a weak D call TRBD1 (6 bases). V lost 4 bases, J lost 7 bases, and 13 bases lay in between. This CDR3 is built from 13 residues.

The chain has TRBV7-3 and TRBJ2-2; D is ambiguous. CDR3 length: 12 residues. Trimming pared 2 bases from V and 6 bases from J, leaving 4 bases between. From germline, CDR1 is SGHTA and CDR2 FQGTGA. As DNA, the CDR3 is TGTGCCAGCAGCTTAGCCCCCGGGGAGCTGTTTTTT. Translating gives CASSLAPGELFF.

J is TRBJ1-3 and V is TRBV19; D call uncertain. CDR1 is LNHDA, CDR2 SQIVND, per germline (reference sequence). V shed 7 bases and J shed 2 bases, with 6 bases lying between them. This CDR3 contains 12 residues. The CDR3 nucleotides read TGTGCCAGTATCTCAACTGGAAACACCATATATTTT. Its protein product is CASISTGNTIYF.

This clone came up once. V and J are TRBV7-2 and TRBJ2-3; 8 positions match TRBD2. CDR1 is SGHTA and CDR2 is FQGNSA in the germline V gene. This CDR3 spans 16 amino acids. With V trimmed by 1 base and J by 2 bases, 5 bases remained unmatched. CDR3 nucleotide sequence: TGTGCCAGCAGCTTAGTGGTCGGGGGGGCCACAGATACGCAGTATTTT. Encoded protein: CASSLVVGGATDTQYF. The whole variable domain, filled in from reference TRBV7-2 and TRBJ2-3, reads GAGVSQSPSNKVTEKGKDVELRCDPISGHTALYWYRQSLGQGLEFLIYFQGNSAPDKSGLPSDRFSAERTGGSVSTLTIQRTQQEDSAVYLCASSLVVGGATDTQYFGPGTRLTVL.

The chain combines TRBV5-4 with TRBJ2-1; tentatively, D is TRBD1 or TRBD2 (5 bases each). From germline, CDR1 is SGHNT and CDR2 YYREEE (reference sequence). Trimming took off 0 bases at V and 5 bases at J, with 12 bases between the two ends. The CDR3 has 15 amino acids. The CDR3 is CASSLVSSRDNEQFF. As DNA, the CDR3 is TGTGCCAGCAGCTTGGTATCTAGCAGGGACAATGAGCAGTTCTTC.

This chain joins TRBV4-2 and TRBJ1-2, with D unclear. V dropped 0 bases and J dropped 2 bases, with 10 bases sitting between them. Germline CDR1 LGHNA, CDR2 YNFKEQ. The CDR3 covers 15 residues. In DNA, the CDR3 is TGTGCCAGCAGCCAAGATTTGGAAGGGAACTATGGCTACACCTTC. Its protein product is CASSQDLEGNYGYTF.

The rearrangement uses TRBV7-8 and TRBJ2-3; a possible D gene is TRBD1 (5 bases). Germline values: CDR1 SGHVS, CDR2 FQNEAQ. The CDR3 loop spans 12 amino acids. The germline V and J ends were trimmed by 6 bases and 5 bases, with 9 bases remaining between them. DNA of the CDR3: TGTGCCAGCAGTCCCACAGGAGATACGCAGTATTTT. Translating gives CASSPTGDTQYF.

Only one count was recorded for this clone. The chain has TRBV7-8 and TRBJ1-5; D call uncertain. The V end was cut by 5 bases, the J end by 0 bases, with 17 bases between. CDR3 size: 17 residues. Germline CDR1 and CDR2: SGHVS and FQNEAQ. The CDR3 DNA sequence: TGTGCCAGCAGCCGGCGCCCCCGCACGGATAGCAATCAGCCCCAGCATTTT. Residues: CASSRRPRTDSNQPQHF.

V and J are TRBV2 and TRBJ1-5; D possibly corresponds to TRBD1 (6 bases). This CDR3 comprises 13 residues. With 8 bases removed from V and 0 bases from J, the gap between germline ends came to 8 bases. The germline gives CDR1 SNHLY, CDR2 FYNNEI. The CDR3 protein is CASGQYSNQPQHF. The CDR3 DNA is TGTGCCAGCGGACAGTATAGCAATCAGCCCCAGCATTTT. Drawing the rest from reference TRBV2 and TRBJ1-5, the complete variable domain is EPEVTQTPSHQVTQMGQEVILRCVPISNHLYFYWYRQILGQKVEFLVSFYNNEISEKSEIFDDQFSVERPDGSNFTLKIRSTKLEDSAMYFCASGQYSNQPQHFGDGTRLSIL.

V gene TRBV18 combines with J gene TRBJ2-2; 8 positions match TRBD2. The CDR3 runs to 14 residues. Germline V gives CDR1 KGHSH, CDR2 LQKENI. V gave up 8 bases and J gave up 4 bases; unmatched junction bases: 6. CDR3 DNA sequence: TGTGCCAGCACATCGGCGGGAGGCACCGGGGAGCTGTTTTTT. This sequence encodes CASTSAGGTGELFF.

The chain uses TRBV25-1 and TRBJ1-3; 8 bases are shared with TRBD1. This CDR3 is built from 15 residues. Germline lookup yields CDR1 MGHDK and CDR2 SYGVNS. Trimming took 8 bases from V and 4 from J; bases not matched to a gene: 10. Here the CDR3 reads CASSSGQGAGNTIYF. The CDR3 DNA reads TGTGCCAGCTCATCAGGACAGGGTGCAGGAAACACCATATATTTT.

This clone was observed a few times. The rearrangement uses TRBV13 and TRBJ1-2; no reliable D call. The V and J ends lost 0 bases and 8 bases respectively, with 13 bases between them. This CDR3 has 14 amino acids. Per the germline V gene, CDR1 is PRHDT and CDR2 is FYEKMQ (reference sequence). CDR3 sequence reads: CASSLGLFIGGYTF. CDR3 bases: TGTGCCAGCAGCTTAGGCTTATTTATCGGGGGCTACACCTTC.

The V gene is TRBV9, the J gene TRBJ2-3; D is possibly TRBD2 (5 bases). V was clipped by 0 bases and J by 2 bases, with 10 bases between them. This CDR3 has 15 amino acids. The V gene's germline CDR1 is SGDLS and CDR2 YYNGEE. Here the CDR3 reads CASSVGRSVTDTQYF. The CDR3 coding sequence is TGTGCCAGCAGCGTAGGGAGGTCGGTCACAGATACGCAGTATTTT. The full variable domain, completed using reference TRBV9 and TRBJ2-3, is DSGVTQTPKHLITATGQRVTLRCSPRSGDLSVYWYQQSLDQGLQFLIQYYNGEERAKGNILERFSAQQFPDLHSELNLSSLELGDSALYFCASSVGRSVTDTQYFGPGTRLTVL.

As DNA, the CDR3 is TGTGCCAGCAGCTTATATCCCGAGAGGGCGTCCTACGAGCAGTACTTC. Translating gives CASSLYPERASYEQYF. The chain carries TRBV11-2 and TRBJ2-7, with D perhaps matching TRBD2 (5 bases). Germline loops: CDR1 SGHAT, CDR2 FQNNGV. The V and J ends lost 2 bases and 1 base respectively, with 15 bases between them. This CDR3 has 16 residues.

The V and J genes are TRBV6-5 and TRBJ1-6; 9 nucleotides agree with TRBD1. The CDR3 has 14 residues. Trimming at V came to 5 bases and at J to 10 bases, leaving 6 bases not matched to a gene. Germline V gene sequence: CDR1 MNHEY, CDR2 SVGAGI. CDR3 residues: CASSQGQGRSPLHF. The CDR3 DNA sequence: TGTGCCAGCAGTCAGGGACAGGGCAGGTCACCCCTCCACTTT.

CDR3 protein: CASSLTPPGLAGGRSEQFF. DNA of the CDR3: TGTGCCAGCAGCTTAACCCCCCCGGGGCTAGCGGGGGGTCGTAGTGAGCAGTTCTTC. The chain has TRBV7-3 and TRBJ2-1; 11 bases are a match to TRBD2. Germline V gene data show CDR1 as SGHTA and CDR2 as FQGTGA. CDR3 size: 19 residues. The V and J ends lost 0 bases and 9 bases, in that order; junction bases with no gene match: 16.

The V call is TRBV5-1, the J call TRBJ1-6; the match to TRBD1 covers 7 bases. Germline CDR1 SGHRS, CDR2 YFSETQ. The length of the CDR3 is 17 residues. Trimming cost V 1 base and J 0 bases; bases outside gene matches: 4. CDR3 DNA sequence: TGCGCCAGCAGCTTGCCTTCAGGGGGCTCCTATAATTCACCCCTCCACTTT. Its translation: CASSLPSGGSYNSPLHF.